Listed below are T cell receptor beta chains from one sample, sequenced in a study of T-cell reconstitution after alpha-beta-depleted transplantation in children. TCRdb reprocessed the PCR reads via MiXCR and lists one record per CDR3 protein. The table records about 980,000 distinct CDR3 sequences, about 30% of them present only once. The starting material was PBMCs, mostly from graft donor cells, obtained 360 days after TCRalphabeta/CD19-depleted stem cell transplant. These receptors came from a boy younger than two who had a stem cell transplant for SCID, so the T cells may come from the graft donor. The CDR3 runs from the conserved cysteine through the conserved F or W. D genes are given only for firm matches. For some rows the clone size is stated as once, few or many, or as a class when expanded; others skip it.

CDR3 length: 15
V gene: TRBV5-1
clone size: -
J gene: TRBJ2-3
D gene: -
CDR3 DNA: TGCGCCAGCAGCTTGGCCTATCAAGCAGCAGATACGCAGTATTTT
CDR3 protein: CASSLAYQAADTQYF

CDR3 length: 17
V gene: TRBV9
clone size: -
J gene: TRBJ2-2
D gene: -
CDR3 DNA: TGTGCCAGCAGCCCTGTCCCTGGGACGGGGAACACCGGGGAGCTGTTTTTT
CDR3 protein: CASSPVPGTGNTGELFF

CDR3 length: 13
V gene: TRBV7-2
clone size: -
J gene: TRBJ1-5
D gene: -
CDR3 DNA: TGTGCCAGCACATCCAGGGGAAATTCGCCCCAGCATTTT
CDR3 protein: CASTSRGNSPQHF

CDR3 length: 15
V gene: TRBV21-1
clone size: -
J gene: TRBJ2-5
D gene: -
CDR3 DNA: TGTGCCAGCAGCAAACCATCTCTATTACAAGAGACCCAGTACTTC
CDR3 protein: CASSKPSLLQETQYF

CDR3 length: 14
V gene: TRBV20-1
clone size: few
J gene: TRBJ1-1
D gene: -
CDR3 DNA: TGCAGTGCTCAGGGCGCCTCGGTGAACACTGAAGCTTTCTTT
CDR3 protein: CSAQGASVNTEAFF

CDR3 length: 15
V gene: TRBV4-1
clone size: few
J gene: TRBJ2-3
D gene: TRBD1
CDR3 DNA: TGCGCCAGCAGCCCCCGGGACAGGGGGCTAGATACGCAGTATTTT
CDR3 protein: CASSPRDRGLDTQYF

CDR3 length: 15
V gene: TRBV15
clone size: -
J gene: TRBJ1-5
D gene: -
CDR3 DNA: TGTGCCTCTTCCGAGGGGATTCGGCGAGATCAGCCCCAGCATTTT
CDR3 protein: CASSEGIRRDQPQHF

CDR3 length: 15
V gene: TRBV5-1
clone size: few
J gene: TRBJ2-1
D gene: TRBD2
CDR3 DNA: TGCGCCAGCAGCACTGAACTAGCGGAATACAATGAGCAGTTCTTC
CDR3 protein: CASSTELAEYNEQFF

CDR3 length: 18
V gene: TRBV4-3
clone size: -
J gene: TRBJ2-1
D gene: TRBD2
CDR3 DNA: TGCGCCAGCAGCCAAGATCCTAGCGGGGGACCTCGCTACAATGAGCAGTTCTTC
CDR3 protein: CASSQDPSGGPRYNEQFF

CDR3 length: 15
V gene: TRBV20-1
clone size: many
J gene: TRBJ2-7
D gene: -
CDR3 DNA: TGCAGTGCTAGAGGGGAGGCAGGGGGCTCCTACGAGCAGTACTTC
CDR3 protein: CSARGEAGGSYEQYF

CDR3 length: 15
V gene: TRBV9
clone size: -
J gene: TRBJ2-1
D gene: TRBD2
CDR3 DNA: TGTGCCAGCAGCGTAGGCCTAGCGGAGAGCAATGAGCAGTTCTTC
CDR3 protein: CASSVGLAESNEQFF

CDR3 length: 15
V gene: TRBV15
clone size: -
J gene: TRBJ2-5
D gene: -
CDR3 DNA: TGTGCCACCAGCAGAGATAGGAGGCTCCAAGAGACCCAGTACTTC
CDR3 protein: CATSRDRRLQETQYF

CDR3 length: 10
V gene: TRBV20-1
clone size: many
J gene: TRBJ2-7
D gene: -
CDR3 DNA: TGCAGTGCTGGTCTCTACGAGCAGTACTTC
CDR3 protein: CSAGLYEQYF

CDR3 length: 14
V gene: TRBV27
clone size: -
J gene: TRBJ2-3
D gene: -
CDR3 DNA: TGTGCCAGCAGTTTATGGGGTAATAGGGATACGCAGTATTTT
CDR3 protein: CASSLWGNRDTQYF

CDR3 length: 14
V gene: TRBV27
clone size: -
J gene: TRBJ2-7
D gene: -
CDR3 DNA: TGTGCCAGCAGTTTCGGAGAACAAATCTACGAGCAGTACTTC
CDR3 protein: CASSFGEQIYEQYF

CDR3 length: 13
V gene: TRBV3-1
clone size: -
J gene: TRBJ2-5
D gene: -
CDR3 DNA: TGTGCCAGCAGCCAAGAAGGTCTAGCCCCTAAGTACTTC
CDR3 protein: CASSQEGLAPKYF

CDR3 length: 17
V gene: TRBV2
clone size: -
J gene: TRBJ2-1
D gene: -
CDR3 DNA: TGTGCCAGCAGTGAGATATGGCAGCGAAAATCCTACAATGAGCAGTTCTTC
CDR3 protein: CASSEIWQRKSYNEQFF

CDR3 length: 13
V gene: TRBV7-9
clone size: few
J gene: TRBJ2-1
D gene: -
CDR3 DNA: TGTGCCAGCACCCTCGGGGCCTACAATGAGCAGTTCTTC
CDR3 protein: CASTLGAYNEQFF

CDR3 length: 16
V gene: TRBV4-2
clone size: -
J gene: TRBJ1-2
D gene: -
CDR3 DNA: TGTGCCAGCAGCCAAGATCGGGGTGGCGGGGATTATGGCTACACCTTC
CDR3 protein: CASSQDRGGGDYGYTF

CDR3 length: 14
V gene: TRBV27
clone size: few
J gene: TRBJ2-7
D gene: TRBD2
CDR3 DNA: TGTGCCAGCAGTTCCGTGGGACTAGCCTACGAGCAGTACTTC
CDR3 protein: CASSSVGLAYEQYF

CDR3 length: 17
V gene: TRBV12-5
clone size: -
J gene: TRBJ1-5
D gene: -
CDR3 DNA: TGTGCTAGTGGTTCTCGGACGGCTGGGGGATCTAATCAGCCCCAGCATTTT
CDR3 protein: CASGSRTAGGSNQPQHF

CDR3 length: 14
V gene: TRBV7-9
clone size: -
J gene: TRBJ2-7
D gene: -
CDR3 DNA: TGTGCCAGCAGCTTAGTACAGGGGGGGCCCGAGCAGTACTTC
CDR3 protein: CASSLVQGGPEQYF

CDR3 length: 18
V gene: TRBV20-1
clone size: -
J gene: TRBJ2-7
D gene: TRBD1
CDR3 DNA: TGCAGTGCTAGGATAAGTCCGGGACAGGGGACTCCGATCTACGAGCAGTACTTC
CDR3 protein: CSARISPGQGTPIYEQYF

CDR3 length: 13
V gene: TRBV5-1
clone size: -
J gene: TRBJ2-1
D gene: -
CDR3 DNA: TGCGCCAGCAGCATCACAGGGTTTGGTGAGCAGTTCTTC
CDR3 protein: CASSITGFGEQFF

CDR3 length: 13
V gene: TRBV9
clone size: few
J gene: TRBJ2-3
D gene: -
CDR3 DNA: TGTGCCAGCAGCGCGGAGGGTGCAGATACGCAGTATTTT
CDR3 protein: CASSAEGADTQYF

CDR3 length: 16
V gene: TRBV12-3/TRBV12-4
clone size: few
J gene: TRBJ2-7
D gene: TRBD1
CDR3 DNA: TGTGCCAGCAGTTACTCGGGCGGGACAGGGGCCTACGAGCAGTACTTC
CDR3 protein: CASSYSGGTGAYEQYF

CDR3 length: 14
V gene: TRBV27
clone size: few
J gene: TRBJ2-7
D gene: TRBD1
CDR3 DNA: TGTGCCAGCAGGGCGACAGGGATGGTGAACGAGCAGTACTTC
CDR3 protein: CASRATGMVNEQYF

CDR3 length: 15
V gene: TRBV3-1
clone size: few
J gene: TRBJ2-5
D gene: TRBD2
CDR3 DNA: TGTGCCAGCAGCCAAGACCCGGGACCGGGAGGGACCCAGTACTTC
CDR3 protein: CASSQDPGPGGTQYF

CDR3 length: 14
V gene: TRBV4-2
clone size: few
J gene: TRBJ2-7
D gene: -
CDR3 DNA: TGTGCCAGCAGCCAAGATCCCGACAATTACGAGCAGTACTTC
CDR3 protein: CASSQDPDNYEQYF

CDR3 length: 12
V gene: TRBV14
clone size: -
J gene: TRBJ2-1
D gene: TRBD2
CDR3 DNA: TGTGCCAGCAGCCCAGCGGGGTATGAGCAGTTCTTC
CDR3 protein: CASSPAGYEQFF

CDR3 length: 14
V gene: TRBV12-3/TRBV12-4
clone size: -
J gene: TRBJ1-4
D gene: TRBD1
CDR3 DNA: TGTGCCAGCACAACAGGGGTAGCCGGTGAAAAACTGTTTTTT
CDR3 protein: CASTTGVAGEKLFF

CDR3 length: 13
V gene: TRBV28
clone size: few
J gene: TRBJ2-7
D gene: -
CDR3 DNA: TGTGCCAGCAGTTTTCGGGACACAAACGAGCAGTACTTC
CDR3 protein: CASSFRDTNEQYF

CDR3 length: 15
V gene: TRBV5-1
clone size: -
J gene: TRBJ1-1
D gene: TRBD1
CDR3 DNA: TGCGCCAGCAGCATTCGGACAGGGGAACCCACTGAAGCTTTCTTT
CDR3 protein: CASSIRTGEPTEAFF

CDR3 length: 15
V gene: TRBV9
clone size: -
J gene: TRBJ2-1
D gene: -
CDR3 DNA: TGTGCCAGCAGCGTAGGCGACGGGGCGGACAATGAGCAGTTCTTC
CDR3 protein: CASSVGDGADNEQFF

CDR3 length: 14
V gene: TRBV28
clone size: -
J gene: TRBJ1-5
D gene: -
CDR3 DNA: TGTGCCAGCAGCCCTTCCCGGGGGACTCCACCCCAGCATTTT
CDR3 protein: CASSPSRGTPPQHF

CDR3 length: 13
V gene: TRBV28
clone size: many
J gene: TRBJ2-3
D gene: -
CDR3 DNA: TGTGCCAGCAGCCGCCCGAACACAGATACGCAGTATTTT
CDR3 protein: CASSRPNTDTQYF

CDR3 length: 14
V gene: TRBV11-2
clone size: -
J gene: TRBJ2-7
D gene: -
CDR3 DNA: TGTGCCAGCAGCTTAGGGCCCTGGGGGGACGAGCAGTACTTC
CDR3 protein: CASSLGPWGDEQYF

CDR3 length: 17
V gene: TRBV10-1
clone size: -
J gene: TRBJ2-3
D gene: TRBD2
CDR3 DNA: TGCGCCAGCAGTGAGTCAAATCTCGCGGGGGGGCCAGATACGCAGTATTTT
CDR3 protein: CASSESNLAGGPDTQYF

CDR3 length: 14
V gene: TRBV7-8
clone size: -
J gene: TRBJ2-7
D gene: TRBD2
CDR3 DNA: TGTGCCAGCACTGAGGGGAGGGAGGCCTACGAGCAGTACTTC
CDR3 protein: CASTEGREAYEQYF

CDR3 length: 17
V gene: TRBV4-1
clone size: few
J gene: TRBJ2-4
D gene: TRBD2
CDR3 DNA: TGCGCCAGCAGCCACTCACTAGCGTTCCTAGCCAAAAACATTCAGTACTTC
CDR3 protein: CASSHSLAFLAKNIQYF

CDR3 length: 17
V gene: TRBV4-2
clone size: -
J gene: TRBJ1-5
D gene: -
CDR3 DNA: TGTGCCAGCAGCCAAGAAGATCGCCGACTGACAGTAAAGCCCCAGCATTTT
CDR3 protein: CASSQEDRRLTVKPQHF

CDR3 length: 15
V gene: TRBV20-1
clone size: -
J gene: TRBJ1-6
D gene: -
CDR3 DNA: TGCAGTGCGCCTCGCGGGGACTCCTATAATTCACCCCTCCACTTT
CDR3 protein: CSAPRGDSYNSPLHF

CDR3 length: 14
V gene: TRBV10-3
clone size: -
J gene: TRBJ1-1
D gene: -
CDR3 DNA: TGTGCCATCAGTGACTGGCCGGGAAACACTGAAGCTTTCTTT
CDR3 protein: CAISDWPGNTEAFF

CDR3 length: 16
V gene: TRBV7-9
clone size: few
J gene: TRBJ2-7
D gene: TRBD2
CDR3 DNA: TGTGCCAGCAGCTCAGGACTAGCGGGGGGATTCTACGAGCAGTACTTC
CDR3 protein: CASSSGLAGGFYEQYF

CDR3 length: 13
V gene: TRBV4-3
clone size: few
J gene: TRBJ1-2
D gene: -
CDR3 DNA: TGCGCCAGCAGCCAAGATGGGCGGGGTGGCTACACCTTC
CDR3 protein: CASSQDGRGGYTF

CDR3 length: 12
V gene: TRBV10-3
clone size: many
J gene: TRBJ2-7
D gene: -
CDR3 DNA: TGTGCCATCAGTGTAGGGGACTACGAGCAGTACTTC
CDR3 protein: CAISVGDYEQYF

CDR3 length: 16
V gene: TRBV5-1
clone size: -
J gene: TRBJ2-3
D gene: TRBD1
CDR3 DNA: TGCGCCAGCAGCCCCGGGACAGGGGGCATCACAGATACGCAGTATTTT
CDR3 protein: CASSPGTGGITDTQYF

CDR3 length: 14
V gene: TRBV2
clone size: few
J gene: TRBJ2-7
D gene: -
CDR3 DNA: TGTGCCAGCAGCGGGGGCAGGGCGTCCTACGAGCAGTACTTC
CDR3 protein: CASSGGRASYEQYF

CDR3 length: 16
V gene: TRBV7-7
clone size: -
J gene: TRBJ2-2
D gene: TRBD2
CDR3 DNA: TGTGCCAGCAGCCTCGGACTAGCGGGGGGGCCCGGGGAGCTGTTTTTT
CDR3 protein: CASSLGLAGGPGELFF

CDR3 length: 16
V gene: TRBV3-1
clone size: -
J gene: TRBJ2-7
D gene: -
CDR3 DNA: TGTGCCAGCAGCCAGCACGGGACTTATGAATCCTACGAGCAGTACTTC
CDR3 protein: CASSQHGTYESYEQYF